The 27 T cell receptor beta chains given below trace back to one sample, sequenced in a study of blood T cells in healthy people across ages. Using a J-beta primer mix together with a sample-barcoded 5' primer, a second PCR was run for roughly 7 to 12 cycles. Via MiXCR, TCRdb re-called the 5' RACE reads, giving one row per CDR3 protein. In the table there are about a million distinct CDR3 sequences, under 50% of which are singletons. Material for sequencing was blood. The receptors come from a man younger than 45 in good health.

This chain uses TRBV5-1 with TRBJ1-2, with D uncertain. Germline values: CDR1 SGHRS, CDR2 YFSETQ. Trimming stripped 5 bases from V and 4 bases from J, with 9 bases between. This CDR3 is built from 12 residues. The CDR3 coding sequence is TGCGCCAGCAGGATGGACGGCTATGGCTACACCTTC. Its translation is CASRMDGYGYTF.

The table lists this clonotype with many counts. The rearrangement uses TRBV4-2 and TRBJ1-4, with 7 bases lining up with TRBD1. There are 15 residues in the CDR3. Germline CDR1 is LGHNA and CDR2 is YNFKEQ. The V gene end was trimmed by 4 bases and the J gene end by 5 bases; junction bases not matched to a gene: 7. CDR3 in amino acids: CASSPNRDRNEKLFF. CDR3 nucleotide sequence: TGTGCCAGCAGCCCAAACCGGGACAGAAATGAAAAACTGTTTTTT.

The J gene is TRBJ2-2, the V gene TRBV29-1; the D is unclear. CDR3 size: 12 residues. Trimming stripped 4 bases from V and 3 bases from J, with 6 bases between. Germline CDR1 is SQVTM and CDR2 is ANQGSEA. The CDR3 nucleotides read TGCAGCGTTGCTTCCGACACCGGGGAGCTGTTTTTT. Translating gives CSVASDTGELFF.

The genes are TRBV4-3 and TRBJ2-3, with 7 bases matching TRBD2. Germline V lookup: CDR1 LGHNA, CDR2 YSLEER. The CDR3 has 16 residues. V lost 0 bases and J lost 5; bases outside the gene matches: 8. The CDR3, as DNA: TGCGCCAGCAGCCAAGATATGGGAGGGGATGTAGATACGCAGTATTTT. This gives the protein CASSQDMGGDVDTQYF.

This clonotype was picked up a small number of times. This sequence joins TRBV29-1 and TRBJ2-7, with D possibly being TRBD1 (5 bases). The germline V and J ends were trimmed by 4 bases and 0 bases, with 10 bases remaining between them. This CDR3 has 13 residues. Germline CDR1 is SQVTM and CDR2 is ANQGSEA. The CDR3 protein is CSVAPDNSYEQYF. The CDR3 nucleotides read TGCAGCGTTGCTCCGGACAACTCCTACGAGCAGTACTTC.

The CDR3 loop is CASSPPEGRAYEQYF. CDR3 bases: TGTGCCAGCTCACCACCGGAGGGGAGGGCCTACGAGCAGTACTTC. The chain recombines TRBV18 with TRBJ2-5; 7 bases map to TRBD2. Near its end, the DNA agrees better with TRBJ2-7, so the J call may be wrong. Germline CDR1 reads KGHSH; CDR2 reads LQKENI. The CDR3 length is 15 residues.

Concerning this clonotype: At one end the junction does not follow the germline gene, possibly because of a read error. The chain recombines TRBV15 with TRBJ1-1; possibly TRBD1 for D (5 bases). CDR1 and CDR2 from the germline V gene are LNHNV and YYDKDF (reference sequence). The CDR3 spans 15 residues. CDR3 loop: CTTSREKGFNTETFF. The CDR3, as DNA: TGTACCACCAGCAGAGAGAAGGGGTTCAACACTGAAACTTTCTTT.

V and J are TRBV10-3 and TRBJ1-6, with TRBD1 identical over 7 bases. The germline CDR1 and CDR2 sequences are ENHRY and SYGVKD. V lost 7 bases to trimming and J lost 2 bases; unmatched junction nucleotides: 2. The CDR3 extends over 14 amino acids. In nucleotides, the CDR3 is TGTGCCATCAATCAGGGGGCCTATAATTCACCCCTCCACTTT. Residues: CAINQGAYNSPLHF.

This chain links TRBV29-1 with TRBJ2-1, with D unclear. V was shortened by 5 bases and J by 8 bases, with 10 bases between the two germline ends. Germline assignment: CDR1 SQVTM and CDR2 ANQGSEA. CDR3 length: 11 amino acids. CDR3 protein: CSVSRIDEQFF. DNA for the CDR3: TGCAGCGTTAGTAGAATCGATGAGCAGTTCTTC.

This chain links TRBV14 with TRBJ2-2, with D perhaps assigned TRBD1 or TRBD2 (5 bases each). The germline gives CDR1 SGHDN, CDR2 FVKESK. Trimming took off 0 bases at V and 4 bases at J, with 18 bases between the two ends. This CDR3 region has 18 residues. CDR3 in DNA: TGTGCCAGCAGCCAAGACGATCGGGGCGCGCAGGTCACCGGGGAGCTGTTTTTT. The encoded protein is CASSQDDRGAQVTGELFF.

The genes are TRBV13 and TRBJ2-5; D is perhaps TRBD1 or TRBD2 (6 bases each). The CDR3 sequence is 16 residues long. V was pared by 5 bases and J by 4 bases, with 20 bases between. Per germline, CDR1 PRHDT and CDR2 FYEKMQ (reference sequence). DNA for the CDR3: TGTGCCAGCAGCCGCATTTATACAGGGCGGGGAGAGACCCAGTACTTC. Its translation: CASSRIYTGRGETQYF.

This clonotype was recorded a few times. The CDR3 spells CASSIGLAGTTSTDTQYF. CDR3 sequence (DNA): TGTGCCAGCAGCATCGGACTAGCGGGGACCACTAGCACAGATACGCAGTATTTT. This chain joins TRBV6-1 and TRBJ2-3, with 12 nucleotides matching TRBD2. Germline V gene sequence: CDR1 MNHNS, CDR2 SASEGT. The CDR3 covers 18 residues. The junction had 10 bases not matched to a gene; V was cut back by 6 bases and J by 0 bases.

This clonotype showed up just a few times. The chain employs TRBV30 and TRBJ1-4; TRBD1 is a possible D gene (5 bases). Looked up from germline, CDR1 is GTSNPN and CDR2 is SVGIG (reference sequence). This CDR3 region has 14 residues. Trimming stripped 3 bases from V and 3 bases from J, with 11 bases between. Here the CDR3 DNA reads TGTGCCTGGAGGACCTGGGGGGCTAATGAAAAACTGTTTTTT. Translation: CAWRTWGANEKLFF.

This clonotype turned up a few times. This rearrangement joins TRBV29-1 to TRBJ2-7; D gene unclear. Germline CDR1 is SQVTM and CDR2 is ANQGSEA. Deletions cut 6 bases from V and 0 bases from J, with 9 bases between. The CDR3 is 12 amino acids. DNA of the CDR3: TGCAGCGTAGAGCAAAGCTCCTACGAGCAGTACTTC. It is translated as CSVEQSSYEQYF.

CDR3: CASSRGTEDNEKLFF. In DNA, the CDR3 is TGCGCCAGCAGCCGGGGGACAGAAGATAATGAAAAACTGTTTTTT. The rearrangement joins TRBV4-1 to TRBJ1-4; 7 nucleotides agree with TRBD1. J gave up 4 bases and V 4 bases, and 6 bases lay outside the gene matches. This CDR3 spans 15 amino acids. The germline V gene has CDR1 MGHRA and CDR2 YSYEKL.

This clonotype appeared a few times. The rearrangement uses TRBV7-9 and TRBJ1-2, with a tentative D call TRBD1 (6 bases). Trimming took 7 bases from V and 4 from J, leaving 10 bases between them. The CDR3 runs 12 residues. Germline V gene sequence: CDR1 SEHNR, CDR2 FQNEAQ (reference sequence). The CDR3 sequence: CASNTGIYGYTF. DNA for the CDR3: TGTGCCAGCAACACAGGGATCTATGGCTACACCTTC. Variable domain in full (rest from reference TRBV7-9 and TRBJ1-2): DTGVSQNPRHKITKRGQNVTFRCDPISEHNRLYWYRQTLGQGPEFLTYFQNEAQLEKSRLLSDRFSAERPKGSFSTLEIQRTEQGDSAMYLCASNTGIYGYTFGSGTRLTVV.

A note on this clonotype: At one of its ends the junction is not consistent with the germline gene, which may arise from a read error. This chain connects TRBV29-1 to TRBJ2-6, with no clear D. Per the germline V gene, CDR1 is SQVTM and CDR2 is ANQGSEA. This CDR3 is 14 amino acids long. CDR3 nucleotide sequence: TGTGGCGCCACTATGGACGCTGGGGCCAACGTCCTGACTTTC. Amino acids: CGATMDAGANVLTF. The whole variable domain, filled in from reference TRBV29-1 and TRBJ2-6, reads SAVISQKPSRDICQRGTSLTIQCQVDSQVTMMFWYRQQPGQSLTLIATANQGSEATYESGFVIDKFPISRPNLTFSTLTVSNMSPEDSSIYLCGATMDAGANVLTFGAGSRLTVL.

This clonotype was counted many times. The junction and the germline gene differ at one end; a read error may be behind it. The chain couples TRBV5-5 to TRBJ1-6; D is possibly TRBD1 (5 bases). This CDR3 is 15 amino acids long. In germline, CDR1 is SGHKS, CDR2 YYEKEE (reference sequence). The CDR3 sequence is CASTLGGTKNSPLHF. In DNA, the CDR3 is TGTGCCAGCACCTTGGGTGGGACCAAGAATTCACCCCTCCACTTT.

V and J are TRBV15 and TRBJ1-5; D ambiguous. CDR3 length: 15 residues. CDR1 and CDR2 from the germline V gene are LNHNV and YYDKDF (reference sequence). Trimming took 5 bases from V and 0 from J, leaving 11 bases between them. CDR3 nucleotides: TGTGCCACCAGCTGGGAGGGAAATAGCAATCAGCCCCAGCATTTT. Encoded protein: CATSWEGNSNQPQHF.

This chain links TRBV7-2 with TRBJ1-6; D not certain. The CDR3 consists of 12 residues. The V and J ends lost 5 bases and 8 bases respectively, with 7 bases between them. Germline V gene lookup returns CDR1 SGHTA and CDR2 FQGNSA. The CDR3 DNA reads TGTGCCAGCAGCCCCTGGGATTCACCCCTCCACTTT. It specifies CASSPWDSPLHF. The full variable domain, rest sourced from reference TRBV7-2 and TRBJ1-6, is GAGVSQSPSNKVTEKGKDVELRCDPISGHTALYWYRQSLGQGLEFLIYFQGNSAPDKSGLPSDRFSAERTGGSVSTLTIQRTQQEDSAVYLCASSPWDSPLHFGNGTRLTVT.

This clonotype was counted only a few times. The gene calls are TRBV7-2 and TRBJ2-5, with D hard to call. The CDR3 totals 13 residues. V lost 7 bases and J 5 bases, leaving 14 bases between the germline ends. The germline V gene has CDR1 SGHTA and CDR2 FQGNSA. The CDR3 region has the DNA TGTGCCAGCACCTGGCAATTGGCTGAGACCCAGTACTTC. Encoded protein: CASTWQLAETQYF.

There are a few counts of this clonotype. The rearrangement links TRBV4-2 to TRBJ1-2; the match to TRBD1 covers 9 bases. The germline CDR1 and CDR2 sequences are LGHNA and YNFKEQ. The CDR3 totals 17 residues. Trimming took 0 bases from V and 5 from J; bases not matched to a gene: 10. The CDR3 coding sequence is TGTGCCAGCAGCCAAGATATTTTCGGGACAGGGAAATATGGCTACACCTTC. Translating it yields CASSQDIFGTGKYGYTF.

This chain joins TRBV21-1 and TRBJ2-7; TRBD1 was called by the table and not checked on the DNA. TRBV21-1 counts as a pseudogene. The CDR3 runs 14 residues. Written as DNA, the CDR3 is TGTGCCAGCAGCTTTCGGACAGGCCCCTACGAGCAGTACTTC. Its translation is CASSFRTGPYEQYF.

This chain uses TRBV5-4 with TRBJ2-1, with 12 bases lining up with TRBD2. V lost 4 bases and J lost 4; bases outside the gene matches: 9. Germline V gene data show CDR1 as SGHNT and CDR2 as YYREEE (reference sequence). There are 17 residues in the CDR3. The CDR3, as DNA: TGTGCCAGCAGCCGAGGTCCTAGCGGGGGGGTTTACAATGAGCAGTTCTTC. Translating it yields CASSRGPSGGVYNEQFF.

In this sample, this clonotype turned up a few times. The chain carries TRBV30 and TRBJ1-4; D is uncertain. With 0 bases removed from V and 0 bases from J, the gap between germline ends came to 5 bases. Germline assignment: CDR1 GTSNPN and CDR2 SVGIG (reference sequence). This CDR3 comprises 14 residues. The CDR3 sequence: CAWSVQSTNEKLFF. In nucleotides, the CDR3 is TGTGCCTGGAGTGTACAATCAACTAATGAAAAACTGTTTTTT.

In DNA form, the CDR3 reads TGCGCCGGGACATCAGATACGCAGTATTTT. As protein: CAGTSDTQYF. The chain uses TRBV10-2 and TRBJ2-3, with D possibly matching TRBD1 (6 bases). This CDR3 is 10 amino acids long. Germline CDR1 WSHSY, CDR2 SAAADI. Trimming stripped 11 bases from V and 4 bases from J, with 7 bases between.

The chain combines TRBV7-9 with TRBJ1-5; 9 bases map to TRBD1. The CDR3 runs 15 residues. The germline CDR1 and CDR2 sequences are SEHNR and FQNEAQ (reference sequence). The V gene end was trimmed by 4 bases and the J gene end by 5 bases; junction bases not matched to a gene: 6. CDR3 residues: CASSSGTGIDQPQHF. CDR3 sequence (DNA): TGTGCCAGCAGCTCCGGGACAGGGATTGATCAGCCCCAGCATTTT.